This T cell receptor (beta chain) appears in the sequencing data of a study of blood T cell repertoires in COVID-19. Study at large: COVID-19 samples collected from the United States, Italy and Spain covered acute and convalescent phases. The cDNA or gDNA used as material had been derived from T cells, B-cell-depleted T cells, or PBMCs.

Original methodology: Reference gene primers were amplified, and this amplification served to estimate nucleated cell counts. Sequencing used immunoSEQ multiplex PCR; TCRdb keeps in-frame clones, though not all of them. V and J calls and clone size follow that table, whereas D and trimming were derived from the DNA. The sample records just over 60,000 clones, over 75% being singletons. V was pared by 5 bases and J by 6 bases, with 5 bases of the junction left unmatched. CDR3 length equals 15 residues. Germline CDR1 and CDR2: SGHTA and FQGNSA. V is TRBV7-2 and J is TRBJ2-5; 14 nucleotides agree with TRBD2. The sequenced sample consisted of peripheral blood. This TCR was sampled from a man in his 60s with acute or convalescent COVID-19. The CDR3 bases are TGTGCCAGCAGCCCCGGGACTAGCGGGAGCAAGACCCAGTACTTC. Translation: CASSPGTSGSKTQYF. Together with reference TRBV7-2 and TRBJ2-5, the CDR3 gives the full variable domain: GAGVSQSPSNKVTEKGKDVELRCDPISGHTALYWYRQSLGQGLEFLIYFQGNSAPDKSGLPSDRFSAERTGGSVSTLTIQRTQQEDSAVYLCASSPGTSGSKTQYFGPGTRLLVL.